Included here is one TCR beta chain sequence, with context. Its antigen is currently unknown. V was trimmed by 7 bases and J by 5 bases, leaving 20 bases between them. The CDR3 spans 15 residues. In germline, CDR1 is MNHEY, CDR2 SVGAGI. This sample was taken from a study of long-term antiretroviral therapy in people with HIV. Study-level findings and limits: The study collected blood between about 2003 and 2017, possibly under older ART regimens. Data on ART adherence, viral resistance or therapy changes were unavailable. Following ART, diversity rose but still fell short of transplant donor controls.

DNA was extracted from about 1-10 million thawed cryopreserved PBMC. Runs used v3.0 of the immunoSEQ assay and were done at survey level. Using immunoSEQ multiplex PCR, the repertoire was profiled, and TCRdb retains in-frame clones only, with some absent. This table holds 20,000 or so clones, roughly 86% found once. The chain combines TRBV6-5 with TRBJ1-1; perhaps TRBD1 as D (5 bases). The source is a man aged 40-49 years with HIV. The input for sequencing was unsorted PBMCs, taken 0.5 years after starting antiretroviral therapy. As DNA, the CDR3 is TGTGCCAGCACTCTTACAGGAGGGGCTGGGACTGAAGCTTTCTTT. This translates into CASTLTGGAGTEAFF.